This TCR beta chain was sequenced during a study of beta chain features in type 1 diabetes. Study-wide results and caveats: A pattern of fewer insertions and more deletions at VDJ junctions was seen in type 1 diabetes patients.

This clone was observed a handful of times. Antigen: not known. Sequencing targeted expressed TCRB transcripts, as all isolated RNA had been reverse transcribed. TCRdb's table, derived via immunoSEQ multiplex PCR, lists solely in-frame clones and lacks some. Among over 150,000 clones listed, approximately 8.1% were seen once. In germline, CDR1 is SGHTA, CDR2 FQGNSA. The CDR3 runs 14 residues. Between the trimmed V and J ends, which lost 0 bases and 2 bases, there was a span of 6 bases. The V gene is TRBV7-2, the J gene TRBJ2-3, with D unclear. The sequence came from a man between 18 and 29 years old in good health. Sequencing was performed on central memory CD4+ T cells from blood. CDR3 nucleotide sequence: TGTGCCAGCAGCTTAGCGAGACACACAGATACGCAGTATTTT. Protein sequence: CASSLARHTDTQYF. Full variable domain (remainder filled in from reference TRBV7-2 and TRBJ2-3): GAGVSQSPSNKVTEKGKDVELRCDPISGHTALYWYRQSLGQGLEFLIYFQGNSAPDKSGLPSDRFSAERTGGSVSTLTIQRTQQEDSAVYLCASSLARHTDTQYFGPGTRLTVL.